One sample yielded the 20 T cell receptor beta chains listed below, sequenced in a study of cytomegalovirus exposure and HLA in healthy donors (dated by TCRdb to about 2017). Library construction relied on the immunoSEQ multiplex PCR assay. A mixture of 60 forward primers for TCR Vbeta segments and 13 reverse primers for TCR Jbeta segments was used in the multiplex PCR. TCRdb took over this immuneACCESS table, retaining in-frame rearrangements with V and J assigned. Such tables are incomplete; in checked studies, under half of the missing clones stem from an unresolved V gene, and the remainder is unexplained. In this sample the table shows 140,000 or so clones, approximately 70% of which occur a single time. 1.5% to 2% of the sample belongs to the ten largest clones. Sample: PBMCs. These receptors were taken from a woman between 25 and 40 years old in good health and CMV-seronegative.

The chain combines TRBV11-2 with TRBJ2-5; 7 bases are a match to TRBD1. With 6 bases clipped from V and 5 bases from J, the junction kept 12 bases outside the gene matches. In germline, CDR1 is SGHAT, CDR2 FQNNGV. CDR3 size: 15 residues. In DNA form, the CDR3 reads TGTGCCAGCAGACCGGACAGGCGGGTGGGGGAGACCCAGTACTTC. Translating it yields CASRPDRRVGETQYF. The full variable domain, its missing parts supplied by reference TRBV11-2 and TRBJ2-5, is EAGVAQSPRYKIIEKRQSVAFWCNPISGHATLYWYQQILGQGPKLLIQFQNNGVVDDSQLPKDRFSAERLKGVDSTLKIQPAKLEDSAVYLCASRPDRRVGETQYFGPGTRLLVL.

This clone was detected once. The chain has TRBV5-6 and TRBJ1-2; the D is unclear. The V and J ends lost 6 bases and 5 bases respectively, with 14 bases between them. Germline CDR1 and CDR2: SGHDT and YYEEEE. The CDR3 consists of 13 residues. The CDR3 reads CASTSGTGYGYTF. The CDR3 region has the DNA TGTGCCAGCACCTCTGGCACGGGGTATGGCTACACCTTC.

This CDR3 reads CASSLVGGSVEQFF. The CDR3 DNA is TGTGCCAGCAGTTTGGTAGGGGGTTCGGTTGAGCAGTTCTTC. The chain carries TRBV6-5 and TRBJ2-1; TRBD1 might be the D (6 bases). This CDR3 has 14 amino acids. The V end was cut by 4 bases, the J end by 9 bases, with 16 bases between. CDR1 MNHEY and CDR2 SVGAGI come from the germline V gene.

This rearrangement joins TRBV7-8 to TRBJ1-1, with no clear D. CDR1 is SGHVS, CDR2 FQNEAQ, per germline. Trimming stripped 2 bases from V and 5 bases from J, with 12 bases between. This CDR3 comprises 14 residues. CDR3 sequence: CASSLSTSGTEAFF. CDR3 sequence (DNA): TGTGCCAGCAGCTTAAGTACGTCGGGGACTGAAGCTTTCTTT.

The chain employs TRBV5-6 and TRBJ2-1; 7 nucleotides align to TRBD2. The CDR3 has 12 amino acids. Germline V gives CDR1 SGHDT, CDR2 YYEEEE. The junction had 4 bases not matched to a gene; V was cut back by 4 bases and J by 9 bases. The CDR3 nucleotides read TGTGCCAGCAGCCTATCGGGGGGTGAGCAGTTCTTC. This sequence encodes CASSLSGGEQFF.

This clone was seen just once. The chain links TRBV6-1 to TRBJ2-1; TRBD2 might be the D (7 bases). V lost 8 bases, J lost 9 bases, and 14 bases lay in between. The germline CDR1 and CDR2 sequences are MNHNS and SASEGT. This CDR3 is built from 12 residues. Here the CDR3 reads CASGTRGGEQFF. CDR3 in DNA: TGTGCCAGCGGGACGAGGGGGGGTGAGCAGTTCTTC.

The rearrangement uses TRBV7-2 and TRBJ2-5; 11 nucleotides agree with TRBD2. CDR3 length equals 16 residues. The ends lost 5 bases at V and 4 bases at J; junction bases unmatched: 9. Per germline, CDR1 SGHTA and CDR2 FQGNSA. The CDR3: CASSPKLAGVLETQYF. The DNA for the CDR3 is TGTGCCAGCAGCCCAAAACTAGCGGGAGTTTTAGAGACCCAGTACTTC.

Only one count was recorded for this clone. The V call is TRBV7-9, the J call TRBJ2-5; the match to TRBD2 covers 8 bases. CDR3 length: 14 amino acids. The V gene's germline CDR1 is SEHNR and CDR2 FQNEAQ (reference sequence). V lost 5 bases to trimming and J lost 5 bases; unmatched junction nucleotides: 7. CDR3 loop: CASSPSPGGETQYF. The CDR3 DNA reads as TGTGCCAGCAGCCCGTCGCCGGGGGGGGAGACCCAGTACTTC. The variable domain in full, with the rest retrieved from reference TRBV7-9 and TRBJ2-5, is DTGVSQNPRHKITKRGQNVTFRCDPISEHNRLYWYRQTLGQGPEFLTYFQNEAQLEKSRLLSDRFSAERPKGSFSTLEIQRTEQGDSAMYLCASSPSPGGETQYFGPGTRLLVL.

The rearrangement joins TRBV7-2 to TRBJ2-1, with 7 bases matching TRBD2. With V trimmed by 5 bases and J by 4 bases, 8 bases remained unmatched. The germline V gene has CDR1 SGHTA and CDR2 FQGNSA. CDR3 length: 15 amino acids. In DNA form, the CDR3 reads TGTGCCAGCAGCCGAGCGGGATTAAAATACAATGAGCAGTTCTTC. This gives the protein CASSRAGLKYNEQFF.

CDR3 in DNA: TGTGCCAGCAGTGATCCTTTCGGAGGGGGCCCTGGAAACACCATATATTTT. Amino acid sequence: CASSDPFGGGPGNTIYF. The chain combines TRBV2 with TRBJ1-3; 7 bases are shared with TRBD1. Germline loops: CDR1 SNHLY, CDR2 FYNNEI. After removal of 3 bases from V and 2 bases from J, the junction contained 10 bases not matched to a gene. This CDR3 contains 17 residues.

The chain is built from TRBV6-1 and TRBJ2-1, with 10 bases lining up with TRBD2. J gave up 4 bases and V 5 bases, and 5 bases lay outside the gene matches. This CDR3 has 15 amino acids. The germline CDR1 and CDR2 sequences are MNHNS and SASEGT. This CDR3 is CASSLASGSYNEQFF. The CDR3 DNA reads as TGTGCCAGCAGTTTGGCTAGCGGGAGTTACAATGAGCAGTTCTTC.

V is TRBV5-1 and J is TRBJ2-1; 9 positions match TRBD2. V shed 4 bases and J 5 bases; nucleotides not matched to a gene: 10. CDR1 SGHRS and CDR2 YFSETQ come from the germline V gene. The CDR3 is 16 residues long. CDR3: CASSPSSSGTNNEQFF. DNA for the CDR3: TGCGCCAGCAGCCCTTCCTCTAGCGGGACAAACAATGAGCAGTTCTTC.

The chain links TRBV18 to TRBJ1-2; no clear D. The CDR3 runs to 13 residues. Germline CDR1 is KGHSH and CDR2 is LQKENI. Trimming removed 2 bases at V and 3 bases at J, with 7 bases between. The CDR3 DNA follows: TGTGCCAGCTCACCAGACAATGACTATGGCTACACCTTC. It translates to CASSPDNDYGYTF. The variable domain in full, with the rest retrieved from reference TRBV18 and TRBJ1-2, is NAGVMQNPRHLVRRRGQEARLRCSPMKGHSHVYWYRQLPEEGLKFMVYLQKENIIDESGMPKERFSAEFPKEGPSILRIQQVVRGDSAAYFCASSPDNDYGYTFGSGTRLTVV.

V is TRBV5-4 and J is TRBJ2-4; 7 bases agree with TRBD1. Losses at the gene ends were 5 bases for V and 5 bases for J; bases not matched to a gene: 10. Germline CDR1 is SGHNT and CDR2 is YYREEE (reference sequence). The CDR3 extends over 15 amino acids. CDR3 nucleotide sequence: TGTGCCAGCAGGCCGACAGGGTTAGGGGAAAACATTCAGTACTTC. Amino acids: CASRPTGLGENIQYF.

V gene TRBV11-2 combines with J gene TRBJ2-3; no definite D call. CDR3 length: 17 amino acids. CDR1 is SGHAT, CDR2 FQNNGV, per germline. Trimming shortened V by 1 base and J by 1 base, and 15 bases separated the two germline ends. The CDR3 DNA reads TGTGCCAGCAGCTTAGGGTTGGGCAATCTCGGCACAGATACGCAGTATTTT. This gives the protein CASSLGLGNLGTDTQYF. Supplemented by reference TRBV11-2 and TRBJ2-3, the full variable domain reads EAGVAQSPRYKIIEKRQSVAFWCNPISGHATLYWYQQILGQGPKLLIQFQNNGVVDDSQLPKDRFSAERLKGVDSTLKIQPAKLEDSAVYLCASSLGLGNLGTDTQYFGPGTRLTVL.

This rearrangement joins TRBV28 to TRBJ1-5; D remains ambiguous. Germline V gene data show CDR1 as MDHEN and CDR2 as SYDVKM. CDR3 length: 14 amino acids. Trimming left V 6 bases short and J 2 bases short, with 11 bases between. The CDR3 region is CASRGWQGNQPQHF. The CDR3 DNA reads as TGTGCCAGCAGAGGTTGGCAGGGCAATCAGCCCCAGCATTTT. Full variable domain (missing parts from reference TRBV28 and TRBJ1-5): DVKVTQSSRYLVKRTGEKVFLECVQDMDHENMFWYRQDPGLGLRLIYFSYDVKMKEKGDIPEGYSVSREKKERFSLILESASTNQTSMYLCASRGWQGNQPQHFGDGTRLSIL.

This chain links TRBV6-1 with TRBJ2-5; the D is unclear. Deletions cut 5 bases from V and 3 bases from J, with 7 bases between. The CDR3 loop spans 12 amino acids. In germline, CDR1 is MNHNS, CDR2 SASEGT. The CDR3 DNA is TGTGCCAGCAGTCCCACTAAAGAGACCCAGTACTTC. Amino acid sequence: CASSPTKETQYF.

The rearrangement links TRBV9 to TRBJ1-4, with a tentative D call TRBD1 (5 bases). The V gene's germline CDR1 is SGDLS and CDR2 YYNGEE. The CDR3 has 12 residues. Trimming left V 0 bases short and J 12 bases short, with 9 bases between. CDR3 in DNA: TGTGCCAGCAGCGTAGCAGGGACTGAACTGTTTTTT. Translation: CASSVAGTELFF. Drawing the rest from reference TRBV9 and TRBJ1-4, the complete variable domain is DSGVTQTPKHLITATGQRVTLRCSPRSGDLSVYWYQQSLDQGLQFLIQYYNGEERAKGNILERFSAQQFPDLHSELNLSSLELGDSALYFCASSVAGTELFFGSGTQLSVL.

Only one count was recorded for this clone. CDR3 DNA sequence: TGTGCCAGCAATGTGCCCCAGGGCCTGGGTTCACCCCTCCACTTT. It codes for CASNVPQGLGSPLHF. The chain combines TRBV28 with TRBJ1-6; D is possibly TRBD1 (5 bases). CDR1 and CDR2 from the germline V gene are MDHEN and SYDVKM. This CDR3 region has 15 residues. The V and J ends lost 7 bases and 9 bases respectively, with 19 bases between them.

The gene calls are TRBV7-9 and TRBJ1-3; 8 positions agree with TRBD1. Germline lookup yields CDR1 SEHNR and CDR2 FQNEAQ (reference sequence). The CDR3 runs to 14 residues. V lost 5 bases and J lost 2; bases outside the gene matches: 2. CDR3 residues: CASSQQGAGNTIYF. CDR3 nucleotide sequence: TGTGCCAGCAGCCAACAGGGGGCTGGAAACACCATATATTTT.